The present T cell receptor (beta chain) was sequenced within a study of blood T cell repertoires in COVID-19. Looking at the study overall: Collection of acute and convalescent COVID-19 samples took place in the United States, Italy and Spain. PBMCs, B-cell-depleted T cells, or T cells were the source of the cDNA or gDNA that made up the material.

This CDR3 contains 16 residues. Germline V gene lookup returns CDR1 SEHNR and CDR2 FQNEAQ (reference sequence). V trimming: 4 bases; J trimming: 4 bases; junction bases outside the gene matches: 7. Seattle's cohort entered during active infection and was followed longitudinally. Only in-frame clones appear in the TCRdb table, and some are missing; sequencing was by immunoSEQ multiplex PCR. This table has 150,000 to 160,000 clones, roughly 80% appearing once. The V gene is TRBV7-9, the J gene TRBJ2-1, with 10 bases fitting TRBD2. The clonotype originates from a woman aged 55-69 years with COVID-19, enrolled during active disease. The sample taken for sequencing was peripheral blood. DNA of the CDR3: TGTGCCAGCAGCTCTGTACTAGCGGGGACTTACAATGAGCAGTTCTTC. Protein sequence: CASSSVLAGTYNEQFF.